Listed below are T cell receptor beta chains from one sample, sequenced in a study of control samples from healthy donors and cancer patients. Clones were sequenced by immunoSEQ multiplex PCR, and TCRdb holds only the in-frame ones, with some missing. This table has 150,000 to 200,000 clones, 85% to 95% appearing once. The sequenced material came from blood. These receptors originate from a young man in good health. Both conserved end residues are part of each CDR3. D genes are given only for firm matches. Some rows have no size entry. The others give once, few or many, or a class for an expanded clone.

J | D | size | V | DNA | CDR3
TRBJ1-1 | TRBD1 | once | TRBV4-1 | TGCGCCAGCAGCCAAGTACCGGGACAGGGTAAAGTCGACACTGAAGCTTTCTTT | CASSQVPGQGKVDTEAFF
TRBJ2-3 | TRBD2 | - | TRBV2 | TGTGCCAGCAGTGGGACTAGCGGGGGGACAGATACGCAGTATTTT | CASSGTSGGTDTQYF
TRBJ2-7 | TRBD2 | - | TRBV5-1 | TGCGCCAGCAGCTTGGAGCGGCGGGGGATGCTCAGCGAGCAGTACTTC | CASSLERRGMLSEQYF
TRBJ2-1 | - | once | TRBV5-1 | TGCGCCAGCAGCAGAGTCCGAGAGGACGAGCAGTTCTTC | CASSRVREDEQFF
TRBJ1-2 | TRBD1 | - | TRBV3-1/TRBV3-2 | TGTGCCAGCAGCCAGGGCAGGGGGCGAGGCTACACCTTC | CASSQGRGRGYTF
TRBJ1-2 | - | - | TRBV12-3/TRBV12-4 | TGTGCCAGCAGTCCCGAGACACCTTATGGCTACACCTTC | CASSPETPYGYTF
TRBJ2-7 | TRBD1 | - | TRBV7-2 | TGTGCCAGCAGCACCGACAGGGCCGCCTACGAGCAGTACTTC | CASSTDRAAYEQYF
TRBJ1-4 | - | - | TRBV12-3/TRBV12-4 | TGTGCCAGCAGTTGGAGATCAGGACTGTTTTTT | CASSWRSGLFF
TRBJ2-1 | - | - | TRBV10-2 | TGCGCCAGCAAAATTGGCGGCTACAATGAGCAGTTCTTC | CASKIGGYNEQFF
TRBJ1-1 | TRBD1 | - | TRBV6-1 | TGTGCCAGCAGTGAAAAGGGACAGGGGAGGACTGAAGCTTTCTTT | CASSEKGQGRTEAFF
TRBJ1-2 | - | - | TRBV10-3 | TGTGCCATCAGTGACCAGCCTTCTAACTATGGCTACACCTTC | CAISDQPSNYGYTF
TRBJ2-1 | - | - | TRBV4-1 | TGCGCCAGCAGCCTGAGCCGGGGGCTGTCAGCCACAAATGAGCAGTTCTTC | CASSLSRGLSATNEQFF
TRBJ2-7 | TRBD1 | - | TRBV3-1/TRBV3-2 | TGTGCCAGCAGCCAAAGTCGGGACAGGGCCCGGTACTTC | CASSQSRDRARYF
TRBJ2-6 | - | - | TRBV3-1/TRBV3-2 | TGTGCCAGCAGCCGACCTGTGGGCATGGGCAATCCTGGGGCCAACGTCCTGACTTTC | CASSRPVGMGNPGANVLTF
TRBJ2-3 | TRBD2 | - | TRBV7-2 | TGTGCCAGCAGCTTAGTGGCTAGCGGGGGTCGTGCAGATACGCAGTATTTT | CASSLVASGGRADTQYF
TRBJ2-1 | - | once | TRBV24-1 | TGTGCCACCAGTGACCCCTCCTACAATGAGCAGTTCTTC | CATSDPSYNEQFF
TRBJ1-1 | - | - | TRBV4-1 | TGCGCCAGCAGCCGCCTTCTAAGGGAGAACACTGAAGCTTTCTTT | CASSRLLRENTEAFF
TRBJ2-7 | - | - | TRBV18 | TGTGCCAGCTCACCGGGTCCAGAATATTACGAGCAGTACTTC | CASSPGPEYYEQYF
TRBJ2-3 | TRBD2 | - | TRBV30 | TGTGCCTGGAAGCGGGGCGGGGGGGCATATACGCAGTATTTT | CAWKRGGGAYTQYF
TRBJ1-2 | - | - | TRBV28 | TGTGCCAGCAGTTATGGGGGGGTCTATGGCTACACCTTC | CASSYGGVYGYTF
TRBJ2-1 | - | - | TRBV5-1 | TGCGCCAGCTCCCCCCTGGACGGAGGCCAGGATGAGCAGTTCTTC | CASSPLDGGQDEQFF
TRBJ2-7 | - | - | TRBV20-1 | TGCAGTGCTAGTAGTAACGGGGCCAACTCCTACGAGCAGTACTTC | CSASSNGANSYEQYF
TRBJ2-7 | TRBD1 | - | TRBV27 | TGTGCCAGCAGAAGGACAGGGTCCCACGAGCAGTACTTC | CASRRTGSHEQYF
TRBJ2-6 | - | - | TRBV9 | TGTGCCAGCAGCGTAGTGGATAGCACAAGCTCTGGGGCCAACGTCCTGACTTTC | CASSVVDSTSSGANVLTF
TRBJ1-1 | - | - | TRBV6-5 | TGTGCCAGCAGCTCCCTAAGCTTGAACACTGAAGCTTTCTTT | CASSSLSLNTEAFF
TRBJ2-7 | - | - | TRBV5-8 | TGTGCCAGCCGGGACACGGACAGAGGAGTGGAGCAGTACTTC | CASRDTDRGVEQYF
TRBJ2-3 | TRBD2 | - | TRBV24-1 | TGTGCCACCAGTGGGAGCAGCGCGGGGGGAGGTGATACGCAGTATTTT | CATSGSSAGGGDTQYF
TRBJ1-2 | - | - | TRBV14 | TGTGCCAGCAGCCAATCGACGGGGTCAGGGACGTACTATGGCTACACCTTC | CASSQSTGSGTYYGYTF
TRBJ2-1 | - | - | TRBV29-1 | TGCAGCGTTGATGCCGGACCGGGGCGGAATGAGCAGTTCTTC | CSVDAGPGRNEQFF
TRBJ2-3 | - | - | TRBV6-5 | TGTGCCAGCAGGTGGACAGATACGCAGTATTTT | CASRWTDTQYF
TRBJ2-7 | - | - | TRBV21-1 | TGTGCCAGCAGCAGGAGGGAATACCTCTTC | CASSRREYLF
TRBJ2-7 | TRBD1 | - | TRBV11-2 | TGTGCCAGCAGATTGACAGGGATGACCCGCTCCTACGAGCAGTACTTC | CASRLTGMTRSYEQYF
TRBJ2-6 | - | - | TRBV6-5 | TGTGCCAGTGGCCCCACCAGCTCTGGGGCCAACGTCCTGACTTTC | CASGPTSSGANVLTF
TRBJ2-2 | - | - | TRBV5-4 | TGTGCCAGCAGCTCCGGACAGAACACCGGGGAGCTGTTTTTT | CASSSGQNTGELFF
TRBJ2-5 | - | - | TRBV11-3 | TGTGCCAGCAGCATTGGCCAGGGGTTCCAAGAGACCCAGTACTTC | CASSIGQGFQETQYF
TRBJ1-4 | TRBD1 | - | TRBV10-3 | TGTGCCATCAGTGAGAAAACAGGGGGCGTGACTAATGAAAAACTGTTTTTT | CAISEKTGGVTNEKLFF
TRBJ2-7 | - | - | TRBV25-1 | TGTGCCAGCAGTGGACAGGAGGACTACGAGCAGTACTTC | CASSGQEDYEQYF
TRBJ2-1 | - | - | TRBV5-1 | TGCGCCAGCAGCTTGGACCCAAGGAAGGACAATGAGCAGTTCTTC | CASSLDPRKDNEQFF
TRBJ2-3 | - | - | TRBV7-8 | TGTGCCAGCAGCTTAGTGGGGGGATTCACAGATACGCAGTATTTT | CASSLVGGFTDTQYF
TRBJ1-5 | - | - | TRBV12-3/TRBV12-4 | TGTGCCAGCAGCAGGGTGGGAAATCAGCCCCAGCATTTT | CASSRVGNQPQHF
TRBJ1-3 | - | - | TRBV5-5 | TGTGCCAGCAGCTTGGCACAGCTAGGAAACACCATATATTTT | CASSLAQLGNTIYF
TRBJ2-5 | TRBD2 | once | TRBV4-2 | TGTGCCAGCAGCCATGCCTCTAGCGGGGGGGGCGTAGAGACCCAGTACTTC | CASSHASSGGGVETQYF
TRBJ1-2 | - | - | TRBV19 | TGTGCCAGTAGTATTACGGGGGATGCGGGCTATGGCTACACCTTC | CASSITGDAGYGYTF
TRBJ1-4 | - | - | TRBV9 | TGTGCCAGCAGCCCTATTCAGGGAAGGGATGAAAAACTGTTTTTT | CASSPIQGRDEKLFF
TRBJ1-1 | - | - | TRBV30 | TGTGCCTATAGGACCTACACTGAAGCTTTCTTT | CAYRTYTEAFF
TRBJ1-1 | - | - | TRBV18 | TGTGCCAGCTCACCATTAGGGATGAACACTGAAGCTTTCTTT | CASSPLGMNTEAFF
TRBJ2-1 | - | - | TRBV5-1 | TGCGCCAGCAGCTTGGAGTCTTACTCCTACAATGAGCAGTTCTTC | CASSLESYSYNEQFF
TRBJ1-3 | TRBD1 | - | TRBV11-2 | TGTGCCAGCAGCACGGGACAGGGGGCTGGAAACACCATATATTTT | CASSTGQGAGNTIYF
TRBJ2-7 | TRBD1 | - | TRBV5-1 | TGCGCCAGCAGCTTGAGACAGGGGGCATACGAGCAGTACTTC | CASSLRQGAYEQYF
TRBJ2-7 | - | - | TRBV7-8 | TGTGCCAGCAGCTTCCGGGACACCACCTCCTACGAGCAGTACTTC | CASSFRDTTSYEQYF
TRBJ2-1 | - | - | TRBV12-3/TRBV12-4 | TGTGCCAGCAGCTTATACAATGAGCAGTTCTTC | CASSLYNEQFF